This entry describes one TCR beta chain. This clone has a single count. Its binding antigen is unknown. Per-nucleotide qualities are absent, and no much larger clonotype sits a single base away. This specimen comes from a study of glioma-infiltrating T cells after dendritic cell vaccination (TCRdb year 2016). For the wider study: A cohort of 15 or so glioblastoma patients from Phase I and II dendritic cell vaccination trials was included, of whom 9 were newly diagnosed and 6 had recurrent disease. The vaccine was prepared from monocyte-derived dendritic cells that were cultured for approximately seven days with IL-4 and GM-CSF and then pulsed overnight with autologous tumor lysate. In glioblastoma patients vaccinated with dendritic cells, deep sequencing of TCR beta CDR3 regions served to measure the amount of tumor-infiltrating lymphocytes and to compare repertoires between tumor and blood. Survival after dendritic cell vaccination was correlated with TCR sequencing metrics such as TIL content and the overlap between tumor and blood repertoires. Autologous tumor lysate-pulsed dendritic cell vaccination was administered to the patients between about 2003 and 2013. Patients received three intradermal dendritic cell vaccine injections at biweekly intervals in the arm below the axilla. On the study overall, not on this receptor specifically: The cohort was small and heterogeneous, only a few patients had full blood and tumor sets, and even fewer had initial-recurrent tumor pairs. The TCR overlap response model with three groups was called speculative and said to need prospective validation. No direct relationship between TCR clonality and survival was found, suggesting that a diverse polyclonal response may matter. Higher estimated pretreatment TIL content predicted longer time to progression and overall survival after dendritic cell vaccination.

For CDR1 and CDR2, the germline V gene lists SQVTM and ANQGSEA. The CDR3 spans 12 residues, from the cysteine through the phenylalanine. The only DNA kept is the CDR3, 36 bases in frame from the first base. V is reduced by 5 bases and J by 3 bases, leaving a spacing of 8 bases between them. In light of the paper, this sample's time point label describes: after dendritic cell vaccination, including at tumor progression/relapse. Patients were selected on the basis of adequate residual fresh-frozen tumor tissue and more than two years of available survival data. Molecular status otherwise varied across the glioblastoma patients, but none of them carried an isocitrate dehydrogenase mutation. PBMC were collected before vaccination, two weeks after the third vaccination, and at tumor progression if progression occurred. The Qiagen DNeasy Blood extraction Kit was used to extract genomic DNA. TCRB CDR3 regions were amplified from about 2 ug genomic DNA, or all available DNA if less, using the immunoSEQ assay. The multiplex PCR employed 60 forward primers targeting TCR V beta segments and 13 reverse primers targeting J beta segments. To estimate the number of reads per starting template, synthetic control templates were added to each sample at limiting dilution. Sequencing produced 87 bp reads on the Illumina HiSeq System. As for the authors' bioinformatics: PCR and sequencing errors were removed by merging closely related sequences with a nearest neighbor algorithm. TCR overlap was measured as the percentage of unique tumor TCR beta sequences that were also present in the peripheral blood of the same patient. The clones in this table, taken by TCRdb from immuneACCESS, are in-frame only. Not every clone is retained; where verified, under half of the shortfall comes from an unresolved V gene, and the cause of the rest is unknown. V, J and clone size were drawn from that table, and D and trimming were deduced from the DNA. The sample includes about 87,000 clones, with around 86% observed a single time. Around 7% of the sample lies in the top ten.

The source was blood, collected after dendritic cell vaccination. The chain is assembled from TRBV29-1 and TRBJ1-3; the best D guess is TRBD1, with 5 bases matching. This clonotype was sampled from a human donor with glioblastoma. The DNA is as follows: TGCAGCGTTCAGGACAATGGAAACACCATATATTTT. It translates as CSVQDNGNTIYF. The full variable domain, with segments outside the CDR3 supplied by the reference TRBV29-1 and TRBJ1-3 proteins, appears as SAVISQKPSRDICQRGTSLTIQCQVDSQVTMMFWYRQQPGQSLTLIATANQGSEATYESGFVIDKFPISRPNLTFSTLTVSNMSPEDSSIYLCSVQDNGNTIYFGEGSWLTVV.